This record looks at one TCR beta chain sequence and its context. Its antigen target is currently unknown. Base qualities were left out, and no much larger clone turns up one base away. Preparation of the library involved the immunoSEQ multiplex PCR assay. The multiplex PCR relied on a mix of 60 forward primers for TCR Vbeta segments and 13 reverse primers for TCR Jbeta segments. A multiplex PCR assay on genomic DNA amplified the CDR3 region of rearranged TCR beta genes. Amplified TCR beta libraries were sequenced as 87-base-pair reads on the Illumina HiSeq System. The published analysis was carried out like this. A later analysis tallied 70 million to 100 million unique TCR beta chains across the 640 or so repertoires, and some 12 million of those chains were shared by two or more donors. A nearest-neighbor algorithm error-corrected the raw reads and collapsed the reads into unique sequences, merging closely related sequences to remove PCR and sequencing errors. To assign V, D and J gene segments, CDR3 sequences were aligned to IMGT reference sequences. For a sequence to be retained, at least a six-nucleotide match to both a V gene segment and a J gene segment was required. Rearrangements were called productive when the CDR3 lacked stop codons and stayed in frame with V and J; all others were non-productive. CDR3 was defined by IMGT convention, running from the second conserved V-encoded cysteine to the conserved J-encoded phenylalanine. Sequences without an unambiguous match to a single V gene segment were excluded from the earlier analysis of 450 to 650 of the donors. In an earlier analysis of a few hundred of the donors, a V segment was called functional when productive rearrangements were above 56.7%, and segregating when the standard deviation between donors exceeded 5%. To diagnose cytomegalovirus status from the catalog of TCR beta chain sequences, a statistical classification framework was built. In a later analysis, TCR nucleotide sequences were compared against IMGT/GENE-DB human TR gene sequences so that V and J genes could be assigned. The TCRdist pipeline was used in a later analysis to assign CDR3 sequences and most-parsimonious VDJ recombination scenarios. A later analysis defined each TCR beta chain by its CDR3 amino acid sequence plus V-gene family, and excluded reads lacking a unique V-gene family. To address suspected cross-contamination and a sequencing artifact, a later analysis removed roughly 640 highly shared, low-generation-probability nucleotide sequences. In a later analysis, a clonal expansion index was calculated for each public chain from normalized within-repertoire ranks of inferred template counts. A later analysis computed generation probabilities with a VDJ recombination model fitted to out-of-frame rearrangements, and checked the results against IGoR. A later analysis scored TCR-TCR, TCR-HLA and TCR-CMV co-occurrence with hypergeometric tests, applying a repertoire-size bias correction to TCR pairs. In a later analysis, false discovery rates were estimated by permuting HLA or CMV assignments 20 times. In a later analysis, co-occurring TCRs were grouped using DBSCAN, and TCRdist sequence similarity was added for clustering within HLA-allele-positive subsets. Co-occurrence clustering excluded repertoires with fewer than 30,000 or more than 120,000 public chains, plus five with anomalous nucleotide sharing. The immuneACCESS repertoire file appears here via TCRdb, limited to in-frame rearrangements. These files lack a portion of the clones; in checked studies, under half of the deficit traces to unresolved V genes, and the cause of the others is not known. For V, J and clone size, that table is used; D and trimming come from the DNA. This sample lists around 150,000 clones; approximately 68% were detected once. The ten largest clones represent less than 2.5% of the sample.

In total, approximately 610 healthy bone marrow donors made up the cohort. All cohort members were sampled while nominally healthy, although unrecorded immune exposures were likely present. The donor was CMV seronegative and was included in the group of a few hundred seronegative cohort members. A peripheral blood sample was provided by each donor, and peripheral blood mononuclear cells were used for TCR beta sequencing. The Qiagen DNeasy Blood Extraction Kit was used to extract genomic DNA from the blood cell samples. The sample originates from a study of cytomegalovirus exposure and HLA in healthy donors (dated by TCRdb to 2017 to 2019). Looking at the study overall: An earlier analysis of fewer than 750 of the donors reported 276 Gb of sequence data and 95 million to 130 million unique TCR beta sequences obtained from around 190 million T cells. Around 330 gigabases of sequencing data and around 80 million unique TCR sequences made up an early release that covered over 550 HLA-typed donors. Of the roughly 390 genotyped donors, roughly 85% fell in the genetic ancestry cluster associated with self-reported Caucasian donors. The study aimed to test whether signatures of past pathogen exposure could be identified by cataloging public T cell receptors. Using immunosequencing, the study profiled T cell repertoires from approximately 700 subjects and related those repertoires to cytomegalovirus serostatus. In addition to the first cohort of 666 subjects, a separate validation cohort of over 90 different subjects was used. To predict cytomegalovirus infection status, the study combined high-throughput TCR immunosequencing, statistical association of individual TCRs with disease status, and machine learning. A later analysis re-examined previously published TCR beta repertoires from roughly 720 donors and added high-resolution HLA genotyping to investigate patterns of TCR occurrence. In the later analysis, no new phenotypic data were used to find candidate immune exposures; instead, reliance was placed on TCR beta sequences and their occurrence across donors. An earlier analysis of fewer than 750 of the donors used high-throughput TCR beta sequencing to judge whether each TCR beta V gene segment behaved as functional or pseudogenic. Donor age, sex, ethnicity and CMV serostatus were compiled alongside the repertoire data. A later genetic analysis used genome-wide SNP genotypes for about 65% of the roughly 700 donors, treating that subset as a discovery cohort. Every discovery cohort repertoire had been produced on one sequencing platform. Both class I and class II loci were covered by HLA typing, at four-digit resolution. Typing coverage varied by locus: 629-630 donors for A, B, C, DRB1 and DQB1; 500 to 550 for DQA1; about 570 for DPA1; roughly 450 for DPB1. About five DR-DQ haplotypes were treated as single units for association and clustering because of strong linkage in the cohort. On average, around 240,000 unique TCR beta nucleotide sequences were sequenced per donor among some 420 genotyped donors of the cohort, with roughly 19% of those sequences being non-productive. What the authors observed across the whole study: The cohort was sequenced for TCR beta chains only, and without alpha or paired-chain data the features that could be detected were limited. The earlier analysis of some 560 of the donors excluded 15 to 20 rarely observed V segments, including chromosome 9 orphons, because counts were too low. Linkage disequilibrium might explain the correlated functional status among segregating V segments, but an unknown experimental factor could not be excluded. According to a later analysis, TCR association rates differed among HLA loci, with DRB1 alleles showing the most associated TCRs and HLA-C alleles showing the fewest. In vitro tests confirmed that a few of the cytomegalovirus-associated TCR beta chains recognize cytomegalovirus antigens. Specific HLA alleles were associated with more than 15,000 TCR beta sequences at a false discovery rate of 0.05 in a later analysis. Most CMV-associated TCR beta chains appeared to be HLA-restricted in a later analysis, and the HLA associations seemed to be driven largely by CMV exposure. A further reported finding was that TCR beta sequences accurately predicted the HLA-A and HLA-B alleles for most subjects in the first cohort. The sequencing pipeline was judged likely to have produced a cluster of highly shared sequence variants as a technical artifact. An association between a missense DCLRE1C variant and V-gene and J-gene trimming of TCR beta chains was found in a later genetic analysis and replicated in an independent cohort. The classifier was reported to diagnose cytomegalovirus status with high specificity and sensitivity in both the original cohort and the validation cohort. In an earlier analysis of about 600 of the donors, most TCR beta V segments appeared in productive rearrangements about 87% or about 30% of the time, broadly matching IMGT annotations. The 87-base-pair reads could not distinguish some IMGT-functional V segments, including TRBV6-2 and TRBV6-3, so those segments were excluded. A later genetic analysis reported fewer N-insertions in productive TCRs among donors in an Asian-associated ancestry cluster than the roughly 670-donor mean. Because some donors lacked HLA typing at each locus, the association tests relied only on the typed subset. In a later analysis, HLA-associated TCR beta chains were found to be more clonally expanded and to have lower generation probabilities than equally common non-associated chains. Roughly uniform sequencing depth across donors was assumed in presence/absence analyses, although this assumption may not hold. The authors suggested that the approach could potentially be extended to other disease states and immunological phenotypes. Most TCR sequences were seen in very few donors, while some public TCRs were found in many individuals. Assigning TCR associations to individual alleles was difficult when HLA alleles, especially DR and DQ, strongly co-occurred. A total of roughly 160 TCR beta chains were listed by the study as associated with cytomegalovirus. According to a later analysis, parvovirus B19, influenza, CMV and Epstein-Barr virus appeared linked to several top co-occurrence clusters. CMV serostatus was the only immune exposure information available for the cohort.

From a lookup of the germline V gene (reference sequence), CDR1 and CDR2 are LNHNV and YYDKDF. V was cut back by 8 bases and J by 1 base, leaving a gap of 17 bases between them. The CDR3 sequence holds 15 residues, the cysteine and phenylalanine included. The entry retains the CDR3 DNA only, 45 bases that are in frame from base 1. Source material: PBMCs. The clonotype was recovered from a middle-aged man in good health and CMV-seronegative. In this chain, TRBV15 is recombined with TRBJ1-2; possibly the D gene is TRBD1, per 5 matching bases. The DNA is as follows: TGTGCCACCTCCCTTGAGGGACTCGATAACTATGGCTACACCTTC. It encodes CATSLEGLDNYGYTF.